These 6 T cell receptor beta chains were all obtained from the same sample, sequenced in a study of patients and donors after allogeneic stem cell transplantation (dated by TCRdb to 2018 to 2020). Receptor libraries were prepared by RT-PCR. The run used a NextSeq 550. In-frame beta chains were kept once TCRdb had trimmed the public reads at Q25 with fastp and called clones with MiXCR. CDR3 protein sequences are deduplicated, and each keeps its most common genes and DNA. The sample table contains roughly 30,000 distinct CDR3 sequences; only one count was recorded for under 7.5% of them. The top ten clonotypes cover about 32% of the sample. The sample comprised blood, either unsorted or a sorted T cell fraction (not recorded which). These receptors all come from a human donor who was either an allogeneic HSCT recipient or a stem cell or donor lymphocyte infusion donor (not recorded which). It is not recorded whose cells these are; they may come from a transplant donor.

This clonotype has only a few counts. The V and J genes are TRBV7-9 and TRBJ2-7, with 8 nucleotides matching TRBD2. The V and J ends lost 2 bases and 1 base, in that order; junction bases with no gene match: 19. Germline V gene data show CDR1 as SEHNR and CDR2 as FQNEAQ (reference sequence). The CDR3 consists of 20 residues. The CDR3 region is CASSLRLQGSGSLSSYEQYF. The CDR3 coding sequence is TGTGCCAGCAGCTTAAGGCTCCAGGGGAGCGGGAGCCTCTCTTCCTACGAGCAGTACTTC.

The table lists this clonotype with many counts. This chain connects TRBV7-2 to TRBJ1-5; TRBD1 is a possible D gene (5 bases). Looked up from germline, CDR1 is SGHTA and CDR2 is FQGNSA. V was clipped by 2 bases and J by 1 base, with 9 bases between them. CDR3 length: 15 amino acids. CDR3 nucleotide sequence: TGTGCCAGCAGCTTAAATTGGGGCAGCAATCAGCCCCAGCATTTT. It is translated as CASSLNWGSNQPQHF.

Note on this clonotype: This may be a read error, as it is one base from a much larger clone. The chain is built from TRBV14 and TRBJ2-7, with no clear D. The germline V gene has CDR1 SGHDN and CDR2 FVKESK. The CDR3 is 11 residues long. CDR3 loop: CASSQWYERYF. The CDR3 DNA reads TGTGCCAGCAGCCAATGGTACGAGCGGTACTTC.

This clonotype was seen ten or more times. The chain carries TRBV5-1 and TRBJ1-4; 9 bases map to TRBD1. The CDR3 is made up of 14 amino acids. The germline gives CDR1 SGHRS, CDR2 YFSETQ. The V gene end was trimmed by 0 bases and the J gene end by 8 bases; junction bases not matched to a gene: 2. CDR3 sequence reads: CASSLGTGVEKLFF. CDR3 sequence (DNA): TGCGCCAGCAGCTTGGGGACAGGGGTAGAAAAACTGTTTTTT. Combining the CDR3 with reference TRBV5-1 and TRBJ1-4 gives the whole variable domain KAGVTQTPRYLIKTRGQQVTLSCSPISGHRSVSWYQQTPGQGLQFLFEYFSETQRNKGNFPGRFSGRQFSNSRSEMNVSTLELGDSALYLCASSLGTGVEKLFFGSGTQLSVL.

This clonotype appeared many times. The rearrangement uses TRBV28 and TRBJ2-5; TRBD2 matches 12 bases. V shed 5 bases, J shed 3 bases, and the junction held 4 bases outside the gene matches. Germline V gene lookup returns CDR1 MDHEN and CDR2 SYDVKM. This CDR3 has 15 amino acids. For the CDR3, the DNA is TGTGCCAGCAGTGAAGGACTAGCGGGAAAAGAGACCCAGTACTTC. Translating gives CASSEGLAGKETQYF.

At least ten counts were recorded for this clonotype. The chain combines TRBV2 with TRBJ1-5; no clear D gene. This CDR3 is 13 amino acids long. Trimming took 7 bases from V and 0 from J, leaving 7 bases between them. CDR1 is SNHLY and CDR2 is FYNNEI in the germline V gene. This CDR3 reads CASTMDSNQPQHF. In DNA, the CDR3 is TGTGCCAGCACCATGGATAGCAATCAGCCCCAGCATTTT.